This T cell receptor (beta chain) was retrieved from a study of response to subunit inactivated influenza vaccine. Study conclusions and caveats: The authors put forward the suggestion that each seasonal influenza vaccination may bring in only a limited number of new T cells.

This CDR3 has 15 amino acids. The germline V and J ends were trimmed by 5 bases and 3 bases, with 15 bases remaining between them. The germline V gene encodes CDR1 SEHNR and CDR2 FQNEAQ (reference sequence). This clonotype was observed a few times. The antigen remains undetermined. TCRdb reprocessed the RT-PCR reads via MiXCR and lists one record per CDR3 protein. Of about 520,000 distinct CDR3 sequences in the sample, roughly 23% were seen once. The starting material was CD4+ T cells sorted from PBMCs, obtained 4 to 6 days after vaccination. This receptor was taken from a man aged 50 to 60 who received an inactivated influenza vaccine. The J gene is TRBJ2-3, the V gene TRBV7-9; D is possibly TRBD2 (6 bases). The CDR3 loop is CASSRRTAGTDTQYF. The CDR3 bases are TGTGCCAGCAGCCGGAGGACGGCGGGGACAGATACGCAGTATTTT. Based on the CDR3 plus reference TRBV7-9 and TRBJ2-3, the full variable domain is DTGVSQNPRHKITKRGQNVTFRCDPISEHNRLYWYRQTLGQGPEFLTYFQNEAQLEKSRLLSDRFSAERPKGSFSTLEIQRTEQGDSAMYLCASSRRTAGTDTQYFGPGTRLTVL.